The rows below give T cell receptor beta chains drawn from one sample of a study of blood T cell repertoires in COVID-19. The data were produced by immunoSEQ multiplex PCR, yet TCRdb's version contains in-frame clones alone and is incomplete. The sample lists tens of thousands of clones; about four fifths were seen once. Material: peripheral blood. These receptors came from an older woman with acute or convalescent COVID-19. The CDR3 runs from the conserved cysteine through the conserved F or W. The D gene is left open where the match is weak. Some rows have no size entry. The others give once, few or many, or a class for an expanded clone.

V,D,size,J,DNA,CDR3
TRBV6-5,NA,NA,TRBJ2-2,TGTGCCAGCACCCCCGGGTCTACGAACACCGGGGAGCTGTTTTTT,CASTPGSTNTGELFF
TRBV20-1,NA,few,TRBJ1-5,TGCAGTGCTAGTCTGTCAGGTCAGCCCCAGCATTTT,CSASLSGQPQHF
TRBV24-1,TRBD1,NA,TRBJ1-2,TGTGCCACCTCCAGGGGGGCTGGCTATGGCTACACCTTC,CATSRGAGYGYTF
TRBV6-5,NA,NA,TRBJ2-1,TGTGCCAGCAGTTACTCTGGGCTTGGAGGGAATGAGCAGTTCTTC,CASSYSGLGGNEQFF
TRBV6-5,NA,NA,TRBJ2-6,TGTGTCAGCGCGGGCTCCGGGGCCAACGTCCTGACTTTC,CVSAGSGANVLTF
TRBV30,TRBD1,once,TRBJ2-7,TGTGCCTGGGGTGGACAGGGAGAGTACGAGCAGTACTTC,CAWGGQGEYEQYF
TRBV27,TRBD1,NA,TRBJ2-7,TGTGCCAGCAGTTTACACAGGGGGCCCTACGAGCAGTACTTC,CASSLHRGPYEQYF
TRBV3-1/TRBV3-2,NA,once,TRBJ2-7,TGTGCCAGCAGCCACATACACAGGGTAGGGTACGAGCAGTACTTC,CASSHIHRVGYEQYF
TRBV6-2/TRBV6-3,NA,NA,TRBJ1-2,TGTGCCAGCAGTTACGAGATCTATGGCTACACCTTC,CASSYEIYGYTF
TRBV4-2,TRBD2,NA,TRBJ2-1,TGTGCCAGCAGCCAAGTCAGAGCGGGGGACTCCTACAATGAGCAGTTCTTC,CASSQVRAGDSYNEQFF
TRBV6-5,NA,NA,TRBJ1-2,TGTGCCAGCAGTTACTCGAACCGGGGGTATGGCTACACCTTC,CASSYSNRGYGYTF
TRBV5-4,NA,NA,TRBJ1-6,TGTGCCAGCAGCTTGGCGAAGGGGGGGATTTCACCCCTCCACTTT,CASSLAKGGISPLHF
TRBV21-1,NA,few,TRBJ2-1,TGTGCCAGCAGCAAAGTGGTCCTAGCGGGGGTGGAGCAGTTCTTC,CASSKVVLAGVEQFF
TRBV7-3,NA,NA,TRBJ1-2,TGTGCCAGCAGCGAACAGGGAAACTATGGCTACACCTTC,CASSEQGNYGYTF
TRBV5-1,NA,few,TRBJ1-5,TGCGCCAGCAGCCGAGCCCCAGGGGCGGCCCAGCCCCAGCATTTT,CASSRAPGAAQPQHF
TRBV5-4,NA,NA,TRBJ1-1,TGTGCCAGCAGCTTGGTAGGTCGGGAGCACACTGAAGCTTTCTTT,CASSLVGREHTEAFF
TRBV6-5,TRBD1,NA,TRBJ2-3,TGTGCCAGCAGTTACTCATACAGGGGTTGGGATACGCAGTATTTT,CASSYSYRGWDTQYF
TRBV25-1,NA,few,TRBJ1-1,TGTGCCAGCAGTGATCCCGGGGGTTACACTGAAGCTTTCTTT,CASSDPGGYTEAFF
TRBV6-5,NA,NA,TRBJ1-1,TGTGCCAGCATGGGAGGTAAAATGAACACTGAAGCTTTCTTT,CASMGGKMNTEAFF
TRBV18,TRBD1,NA,TRBJ2-3,TGTGCCAGCTCCCGAGGACAGGGAACAGATACGCAGTATTTT,CASSRGQGTDTQYF
TRBV7-9,NA,NA,TRBJ1-2,TGTGCCAGCAGCTTAGCGGGGGGCTATGGCTACACCTTC,CASSLAGGYGYTF
TRBV6-5,NA,once,TRBJ1-1,TGTGCCAGCAGTTACGCGGGATTCGGGGAAGCTTTCTTT,CASSYAGFGEAFF